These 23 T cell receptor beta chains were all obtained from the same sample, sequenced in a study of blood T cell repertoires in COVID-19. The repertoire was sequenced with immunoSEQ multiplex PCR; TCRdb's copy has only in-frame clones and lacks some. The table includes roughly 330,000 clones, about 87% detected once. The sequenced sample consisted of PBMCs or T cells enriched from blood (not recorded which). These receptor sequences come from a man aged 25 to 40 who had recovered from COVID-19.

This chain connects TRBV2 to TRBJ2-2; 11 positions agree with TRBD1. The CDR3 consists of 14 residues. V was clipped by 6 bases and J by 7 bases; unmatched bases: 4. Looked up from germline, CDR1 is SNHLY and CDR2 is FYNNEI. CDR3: CASRGTGGSGELFF. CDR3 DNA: TGTGCCAGCAGGGGGACAGGGGGGAGCGGGGAGCTGTTTTTT. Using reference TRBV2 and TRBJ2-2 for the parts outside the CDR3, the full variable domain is EPEVTQTPSHQVTQMGQEVILRCVPISNHLYFYWYRQILGQKVEFLVSFYNNEISEKSEIFDDQFSVERPDGSNFTLKIRSTKLEDSAMYFCASRGTGGSGELFFGEGSRLTVL.

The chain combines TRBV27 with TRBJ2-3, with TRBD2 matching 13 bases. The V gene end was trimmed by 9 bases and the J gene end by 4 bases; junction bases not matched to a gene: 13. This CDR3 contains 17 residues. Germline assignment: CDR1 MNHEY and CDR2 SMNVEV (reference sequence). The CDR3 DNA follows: TGTGCCAGTCTGGGACTAGCGGGGTCCGAATCTGCAGATACGCAGTATTTT. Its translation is CASLGLAGSESADTQYF.

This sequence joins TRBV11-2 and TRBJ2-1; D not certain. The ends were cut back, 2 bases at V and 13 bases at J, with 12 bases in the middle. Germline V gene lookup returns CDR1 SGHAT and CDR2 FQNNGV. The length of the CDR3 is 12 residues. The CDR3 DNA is TGTGCCAGCAGCTTAAGTGATGCGGCACAGTTCTTC. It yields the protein CASSLSDAAQFF.

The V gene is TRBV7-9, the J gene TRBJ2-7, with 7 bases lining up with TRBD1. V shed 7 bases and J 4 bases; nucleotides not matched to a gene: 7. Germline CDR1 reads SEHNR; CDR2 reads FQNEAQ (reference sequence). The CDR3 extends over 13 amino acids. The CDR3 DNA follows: TGTGCCAGCACCCCAGACAGGGTTTACGAGCAGTACTTC. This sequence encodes CASTPDRVYEQYF.

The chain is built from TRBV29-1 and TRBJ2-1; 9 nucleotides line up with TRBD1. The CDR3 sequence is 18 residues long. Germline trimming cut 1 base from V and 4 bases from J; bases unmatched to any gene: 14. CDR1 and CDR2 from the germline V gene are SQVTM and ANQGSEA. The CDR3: CSVEVDNPGQGPYNEQFF. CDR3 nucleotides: TGCAGCGTTGAAGTGGACAACCCGGGACAGGGACCTTACAATGAGCAGTTCTTC.

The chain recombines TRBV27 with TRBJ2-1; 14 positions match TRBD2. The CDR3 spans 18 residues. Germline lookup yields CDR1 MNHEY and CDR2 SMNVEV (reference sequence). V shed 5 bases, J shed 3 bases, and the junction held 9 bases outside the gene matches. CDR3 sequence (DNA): TGTGCCAGCAGTCCACTGGGACTAGCGGGGGTAATCTACAATGAGCAGTTCTTC. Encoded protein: CASSPLGLAGVIYNEQFF.

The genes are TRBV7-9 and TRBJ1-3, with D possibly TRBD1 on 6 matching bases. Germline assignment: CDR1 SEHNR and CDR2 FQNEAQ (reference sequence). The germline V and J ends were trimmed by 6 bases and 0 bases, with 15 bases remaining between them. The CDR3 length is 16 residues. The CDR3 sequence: CASSSTQGLSGNTIYF. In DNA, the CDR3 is TGTGCCAGCAGTTCAACTCAGGGGCTCTCTGGAAACACCATATATTTT.

This CDR3 is CASSDPPRNSPLHF. The DNA for the CDR3 is TGCGCCAGCAGTGACCCCCCGCGGAATTCACCCCTCCACTTT. The V call is TRBV10-2, the J call TRBJ1-6, with D unresolved. CDR3 length: 14 amino acids. Germline-derived CDR1 and CDR2 are WSHSY and SAAADI. Between the trimmed V and J ends, which lost 3 bases and 7 bases, there was a span of 10 bases.

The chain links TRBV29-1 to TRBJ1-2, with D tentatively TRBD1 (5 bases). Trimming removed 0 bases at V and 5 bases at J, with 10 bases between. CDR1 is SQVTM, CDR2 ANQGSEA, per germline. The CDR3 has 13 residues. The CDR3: CSVEEDSGYGYTF. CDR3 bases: TGCAGCGTTGAAGAAGACAGTGGATATGGCTACACCTTC.

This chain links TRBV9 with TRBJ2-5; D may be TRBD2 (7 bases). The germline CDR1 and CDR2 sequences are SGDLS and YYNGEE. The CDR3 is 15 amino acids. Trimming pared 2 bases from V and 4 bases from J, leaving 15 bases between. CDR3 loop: CASSVTGGRSETQYF. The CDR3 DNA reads TGTGCCAGCAGCGTCACCGGGGGGCGGTCAGAGACCCAGTACTTC.

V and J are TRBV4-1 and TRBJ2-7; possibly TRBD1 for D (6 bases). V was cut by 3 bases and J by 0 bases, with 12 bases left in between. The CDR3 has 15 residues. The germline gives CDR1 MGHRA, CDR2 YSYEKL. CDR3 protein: CASSQRQATSYEQYF. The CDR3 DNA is TGCGCCAGCAGCCAGAGACAGGCCACCTCCTACGAGCAGTACTTC.

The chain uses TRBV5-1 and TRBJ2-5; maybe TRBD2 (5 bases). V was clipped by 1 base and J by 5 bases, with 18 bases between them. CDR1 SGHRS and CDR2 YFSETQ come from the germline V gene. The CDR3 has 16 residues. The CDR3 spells CASSLSLTNRGETQYF. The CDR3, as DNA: TGCGCCAGCAGCTTGAGTTTAACCAACCGCGGGGAGACCCAGTACTTC.

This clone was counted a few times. CDR3 protein: CASSRLGTGNTEAFF. As DNA, the CDR3 is TGTGCCAGCAGCCGACTCGGGACAGGGAACACTGAAGCTTTCTTT. The rearrangement links TRBV7-9 to TRBJ1-1; 8 nucleotides match TRBD1. This CDR3 comprises 15 residues. Germline V gene data show CDR1 as SEHNR and CDR2 as FQNEAQ (reference sequence). After removal of 5 bases from V and 1 base from J, the junction contained 6 bases not matched to a gene.

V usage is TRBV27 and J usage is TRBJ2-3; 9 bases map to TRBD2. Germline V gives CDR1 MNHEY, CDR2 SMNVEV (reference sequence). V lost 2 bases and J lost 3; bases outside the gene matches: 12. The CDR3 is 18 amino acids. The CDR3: CASSLRPPSGVLTDTQYF. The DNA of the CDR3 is TGTGCCAGCAGTTTACGGCCGCCTAGCGGGGTGTTAACAGATACGCAGTATTTT.

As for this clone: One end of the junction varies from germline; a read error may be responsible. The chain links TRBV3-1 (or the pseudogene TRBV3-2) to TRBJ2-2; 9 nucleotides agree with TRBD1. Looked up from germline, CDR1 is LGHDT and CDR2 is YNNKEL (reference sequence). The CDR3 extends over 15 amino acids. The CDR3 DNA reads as TGTGCCAGCAGCCCCCGGGACAGGGACACCGTGGAGCTGTTTTTT. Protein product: CASSPRDRDTVELFF.

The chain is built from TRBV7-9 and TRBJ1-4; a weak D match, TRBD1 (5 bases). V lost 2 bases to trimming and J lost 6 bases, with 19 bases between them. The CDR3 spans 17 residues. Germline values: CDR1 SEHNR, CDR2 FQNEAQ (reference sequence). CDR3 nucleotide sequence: TGTGCCAGCAGCTTAAGTGACGGGGGACGGGCCGATGAAAAACTGTTTTTT. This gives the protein CASSLSDGGRADEKLFF.

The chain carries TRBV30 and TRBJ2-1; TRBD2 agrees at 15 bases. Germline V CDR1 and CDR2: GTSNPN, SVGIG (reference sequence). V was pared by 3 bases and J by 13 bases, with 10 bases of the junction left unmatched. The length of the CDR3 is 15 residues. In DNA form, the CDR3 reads TGTGCCTGGAGGACCGAGGGGACTAGCGGGGGGTTCCAGTTCTTC. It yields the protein CAWRTEGTSGGFQFF.

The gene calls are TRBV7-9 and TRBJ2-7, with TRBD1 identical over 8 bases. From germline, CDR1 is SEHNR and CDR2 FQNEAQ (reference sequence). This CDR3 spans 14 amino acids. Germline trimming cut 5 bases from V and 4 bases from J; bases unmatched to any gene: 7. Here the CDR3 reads CASSTPGGGYEQYF. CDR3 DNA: TGTGCCAGCAGCACCCCAGGGGGCGGGTACGAGCAGTACTTC.

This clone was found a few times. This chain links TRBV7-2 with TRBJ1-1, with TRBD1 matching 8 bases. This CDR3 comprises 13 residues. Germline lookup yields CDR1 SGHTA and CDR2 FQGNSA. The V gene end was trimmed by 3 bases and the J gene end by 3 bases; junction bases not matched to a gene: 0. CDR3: CASSLDRDTEAFF. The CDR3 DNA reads TGTGCCAGCAGCTTGGACAGGGACACTGAAGCTTTCTTT.

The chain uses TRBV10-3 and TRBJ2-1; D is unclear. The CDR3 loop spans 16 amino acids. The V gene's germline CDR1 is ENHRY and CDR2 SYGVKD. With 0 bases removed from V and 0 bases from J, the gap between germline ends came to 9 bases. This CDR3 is CAISESSTPSYNEQFF. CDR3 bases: TGTGCCATCAGTGAGTCGAGCACTCCCTCCTACAATGAGCAGTTCTTC.

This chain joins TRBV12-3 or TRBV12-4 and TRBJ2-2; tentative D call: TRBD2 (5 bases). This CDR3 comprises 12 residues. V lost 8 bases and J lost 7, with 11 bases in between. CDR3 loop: CASLRRYGELFF. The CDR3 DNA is TGTGCCAGCCTCCGGAGGTACGGGGAGCTGTTTTTT.

CDR3: CASSSEYRGWTDTQYF. The CDR3 DNA is TGTGCCAGCAGCTCGGAATACAGGGGTTGGACAGATACGCAGTATTTT. V gene TRBV11-2 combines with J gene TRBJ2-3; TRBD1 aligns across 7 bases. V trimming: 4 bases; J trimming: 3 bases; junction bases outside the gene matches: 10. Per the germline V gene, CDR1 is SGHAT and CDR2 is FQNNGV. The CDR3 is 16 residues long.

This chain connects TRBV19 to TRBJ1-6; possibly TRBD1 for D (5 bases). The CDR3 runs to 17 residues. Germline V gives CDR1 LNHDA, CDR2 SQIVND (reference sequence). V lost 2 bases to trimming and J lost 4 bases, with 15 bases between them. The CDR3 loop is CASSIISGDSYNSPLHF. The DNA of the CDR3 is TGTGCCAGTAGTATAATTTCGGGTGACAGTTATAATTCACCCCTCCACTTT.